This TCR beta chain was sequenced for a study of T cell repertoires in cytomegalovirus infection. This clonotype was seen more than once but under ten times. Germline values: CDR1 DFQATT, CDR2 SNEGSKA (reference sequence). Germline trimming cut 6 bases from V and 2 bases from J; bases unmatched to any gene: 3. CDR3 length: 13 amino acids. TCRdb fed the reads into MiXCR, producing one record per CDR3 protein. This sample has fewer than 350,000 distinct CDR3 sequences, with roughly 15% found just once. Sequenced: PBMCs. The receptor's source is a human donor in good health (CMV status not recorded). Some clones in this sample may be carry-over from other donors' samples. The rearrangement joins TRBV20-1 to TRBJ1-2; 10 bases are shared with TRBD1. The CDR3 DNA reads as TGCAGTGCCAGGACAGGGGGGAACTATGGCTACACCTTC. Its protein is CSARTGGNYGYTF.